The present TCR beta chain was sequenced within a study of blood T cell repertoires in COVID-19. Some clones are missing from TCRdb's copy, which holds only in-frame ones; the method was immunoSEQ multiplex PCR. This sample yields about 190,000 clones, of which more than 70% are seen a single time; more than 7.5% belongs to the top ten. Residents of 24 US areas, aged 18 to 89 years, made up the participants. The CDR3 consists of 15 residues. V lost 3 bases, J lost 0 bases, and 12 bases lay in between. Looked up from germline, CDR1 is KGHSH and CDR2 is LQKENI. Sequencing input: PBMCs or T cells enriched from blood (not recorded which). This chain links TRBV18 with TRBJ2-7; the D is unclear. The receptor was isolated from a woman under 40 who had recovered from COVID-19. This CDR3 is CASSPPPPSSYEQYF. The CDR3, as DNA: TGTGCCAGCTCACCTCCGCCCCCCAGCTCCTACGAGCAGTACTTC.